The next 20 T cell receptor beta chains were all read from a single sample in a study of cytomegalovirus exposure and HLA in healthy donors. Here immunoSEQ multiplex PCR was the method, and the copy in TCRdb shows in-frame clones only, minus some. The top ten clones hold under 2.5% of a sample with 120,000 or so clones, 85% to 90% of them seen once. Sequenced: PBMCs. These receptors all come from a woman aged 25 to 39 in good health and CMV-seronegative.

This clone was found once. The chain joins TRBV5-6 to TRBJ2-1, with a tentative D call TRBD2 (6 bases). Trimming pared 6 bases from V and 10 bases from J, leaving 26 bases between. The CDR3 has 16 amino acids. Germline assignment: CDR1 SGHDT and CDR2 YYEEEE. In DNA, the CDR3 is TGTGCCAGCACGGGTTGGGGGACTTCCGCCCTTCGAGAGCAGTTCTTC. Protein: CASTGWGTSALREQFF.

In the case of this clone: This may be a read error, as it is one base from a much larger clone. The J gene is TRBJ1-3, the V gene TRBV2, with D tentatively TRBD1 (6 bases). The CDR3 consists of 13 residues. The V end lost 6 bases, the J end lost 0 bases, and 6 bases lay between the germline ends. Per the germline V gene, CDR1 is SNHLY and CDR2 is FYNNEI. CDR3 sequence reads: CASRDSSGNTIYF. The CDR3 bases are TGTGCCAGCAGGGACAGCTCTGGAAACACCATATATTTT. The full variable domain, rest sourced from reference TRBV2 and TRBJ1-3, is EPEVTQTPSHQVTQMGQEVILRCVPISNHLYFYWYRQILGQKVEFLVSFYNNEISEKSEIFDDQFSVERPDGSNFTLKIRSTKLEDSAMYFCASRDSSGNTIYFGEGSWLTVV.

This clone showed up just once. J is TRBJ1-2 and V is TRBV7-9; 7 positions match TRBD1. The CDR3 is 13 residues long. The germline CDR1 and CDR2 sequences are SEHNR and FQNEAQ (reference sequence). J gave up 6 bases and V 5 bases, and 6 bases lay outside the gene matches. Here the CDR3 DNA reads TGTGCCAGCAGCGATGACAGGGATCATGGCTACACCTTC. This sequence encodes CASSDDRDHGYTF.

The CDR3 here is CASSLQSQGGDTQYF. The CDR3 DNA is TGTGCCAGCAGCTTGCAGTCACAGGGGGGAGATACGCAGTATTTT. The chain joins TRBV7-3 to TRBJ2-3, with 8 bases that match TRBD1. Germline V CDR1 and CDR2: SGHTA, FQGTGA. J lost 5 bases, V lost 3 bases, and 7 bases had no gene match. This CDR3 has 15 residues. Complete variable domain (other parts from reference TRBV7-3 and TRBJ2-3): GAGVSQTPSNKVTEKGKYVELRCDPISGHTALYWYRQSLGQGPEFLIYFQGTGAADDSGLPNDRFFAVRPEGSVSTLKIQRTERGDSAVYLCASSLQSQGGDTQYFGPGTRLTVL.

V and J are TRBV5-5 and TRBJ1-2; TRBD1 is a possible D gene (5 bases). Trimming pared 0 bases from V and 8 bases from J, leaving 11 bases between. Germline lookup yields CDR1 SGHKS and CDR2 YYEKEE (reference sequence). The CDR3 runs 13 residues. CDR3 in DNA: TGTGCCAGCAGCTTGGCCCAGGGCCAGGGCTACACCTTC. Amino acid sequence: CASSLAQGQGYTF.

The V gene is TRBV27, the J gene TRBJ1-3, with TRBD1 matching 7 bases. Trimming at V came to 2 bases and at J to 6 bases, leaving 7 bases not matched to a gene. This CDR3 contains 15 residues. The germline V gene has CDR1 MNHEY and CDR2 SMNVEV (reference sequence). For the CDR3, the DNA is TGTGCCAGCAGTTTAGTAGCAGGGGGTCTAAACACCATATATTTT. This encodes CASSLVAGGLNTIYF.

J is TRBJ2-2 and V is TRBV11-3, with D possibly being TRBD1 (5 bases). Germline V gives CDR1 SGHNT, CDR2 YENEEA. The CDR3 has 13 amino acids. V was cut by 5 bases and J by 6 bases, with 10 bases left in between. CDR3 in DNA: TGTGCCAGCAGCCAAACAGGCCCCGGGGAGCTGTTTTTT. Translation gives CASSQTGPGELFF.

This clone was seen a single time. The V call is TRBV6-5, the J call TRBJ2-7; perhaps TRBD1 as D (5 bases). V lost 5 bases to trimming and J lost 1 base, with 12 bases between them. CDR3 length: 14 residues. Germline V gene sequence: CDR1 MNHEY, CDR2 SVGAGI. The CDR3 DNA is TGTGCCAGCAGTCAAATATCAGGGTCCTACGAGCAGTACTTC. The encoded protein is CASSQISGSYEQYF.

The chain is built from TRBV14 and TRBJ1-3, with a possible D match to TRBD1 (6 bases). Trimming cost V 2 bases and J 1 base, with 9 bases left between them. Germline loops: CDR1 SGHDN, CDR2 FVKESK. CDR3 size: 15 residues. This CDR3 is CASSQTGRSGNTIYF. In nucleotides, the CDR3 is TGTGCCAGCAGCCAAACAGGGAGATCTGGAAACACCATATATTTT. The variable domain in full, with the rest retrieved from reference TRBV14 and TRBJ1-3, is EAGVTQFPSHSVIEKGQTVTLRCDPISGHDNLYWYRRVMGKEIKFLLHFVKESKQDESGMPNNRFLAERTGGTYSTLKVQPAELEDSGVYFCASSQTGRSGNTIYFGEGSWLTVV.

The chain has TRBV13 and TRBJ1-1; 7 nucleotides agree with TRBD1. The CDR3 has 17 amino acids. After removal of 6 bases from V and 0 bases from J, the junction contained 13 bases not matched to a gene. Germline values: CDR1 PRHDT, CDR2 FYEKMQ (reference sequence). The CDR3 reads CASSLPGQLNMNTEAFF. The CDR3 bases are TGTGCCAGCAGTTTACCGGGACAGCTAAACATGAACACTGAAGCTTTCTTT.

This clone was detected a few times. This chain links TRBV5-4 with TRBJ1-2, with 9 nucleotides matching TRBD1. CDR3 size: 18 residues. Germline V gene sequence: CDR1 SGHNT, CDR2 YYREEE (reference sequence). Trimming took 4 bases from V and 3 from J; bases not matched to a gene: 16. In DNA, the CDR3 is TGTGCCAGCAGCCCCACAGGGGGCGCTCGGCAAGGGGACTATGGCTACACCTTC. This encodes CASSPTGGARQGDYGYTF.

Here the CDR3 reads CASSLVRNTGGYNEQFF. The CDR3 bases are TGTGCCAGCAGCTTAGTTCGGAATACCGGGGGTTACAATGAGCAGTTCTTC. The rearrangement links TRBV11-2 to TRBJ2-1, with D perhaps TRBD2 (6 bases). Germline CDR1 SGHAT, CDR2 FQNNGV. Trimming pared 1 base from V and 4 bases from J, leaving 17 bases between. CDR3 length equals 17 residues. The variable domain in full, with the rest retrieved from reference TRBV11-2 and TRBJ2-1, is EAGVAQSPRYKIIEKRQSVAFWCNPISGHATLYWYQQILGQGPKLLIQFQNNGVVDDSQLPKDRFSAERLKGVDSTLKIQPAKLEDSAVYLCASSLVRNTGGYNEQFFGPGTRLTVL.

The V and J genes are TRBV5-4 and TRBJ1-6, with a possible D match to TRBD1 (6 bases). The CDR3 totals 15 residues. V gave up 4 bases and J gave up 4 bases, with 12 bases separating them. Germline V CDR1 and CDR2: SGHNT, YYREEE (reference sequence). The CDR3 sequence is CASSTAGAYNSPLHF. DNA for the CDR3: TGTGCCAGCAGCACCGCAGGGGCGTATAATTCACCCCTCCACTTT.

The rearrangement links TRBV4-1 to TRBJ1-5, with no clear D. This CDR3 has 16 amino acids. Germline V gene data show CDR1 as MGHRA and CDR2 as YSYEKL. V dropped 2 bases and J dropped 3 bases, with 14 bases sitting between them. This CDR3 is CASSQRAEYFNQPQHF. The CDR3 nucleotides read TGCGCCAGCAGCCAACGCGCTGAGTACTTCAATCAGCCCCAGCATTTT.

The chain links TRBV7-2 to TRBJ2-7; 8 nucleotides line up with TRBD1. This CDR3 spans 14 amino acids. V gave up 3 bases and J gave up 2 bases; unmatched junction bases: 3. Germline CDR1 is SGHTA and CDR2 is FQGNSA. The CDR3 coding sequence is TGTGCCAGCAGCTTGACAGGGGACACCTACGAGCAGTACTTC. Its protein is CASSLTGDTYEQYF. Drawing the rest from reference TRBV7-2 and TRBJ2-7, the complete variable domain is GAGVSQSPSNKVTEKGKDVELRCDPISGHTALYWYRQSLGQGLEFLIYFQGNSAPDKSGLPSDRFSAERTGGSVSTLTIQRTQQEDSAVYLCASSLTGDTYEQYFGPGTRLTVT.

The CDR3 DNA reads as TGTGCCAGCATCGGACAGGGGAACACTGAAGCTTTCTTT. It encodes CASIGQGNTEAFF. V usage is TRBV6-6 and J usage is TRBJ1-1; 8 nucleotides agree with TRBD1. The CDR3 is made up of 13 amino acids. Unmatched junction bases numbered 2, after V lost 7 bases and J lost 1 base. The germline CDR1 and CDR2 sequences are MNHNY and SVGAGI (reference sequence).

The genes are TRBV5-8 and TRBJ1-1; D is unclear. V dropped 3 bases and J dropped 4 bases, with 16 bases sitting between them. Germline loops: CDR1 SGHTS, CDR2 YDEGEE. The CDR3 is made up of 15 amino acids. CDR3 sequence: CASSWEVDGSTEAFF. The DNA for the CDR3 is TGTGCCAGCAGCTGGGAGGTGGATGGATCCACTGAAGCTTTCTTT.

The chain has TRBV6-6 and TRBJ1-5; D possibly corresponds to TRBD1 (6 bases). The CDR3 sequence is 12 residues long. Trimming removed 8 bases at V and 5 bases at J, with 10 bases between. Germline V gene sequence: CDR1 MNHNY, CDR2 SVGAGI (reference sequence). CDR3 DNA: TGTGCCAGCCGAGGGGGTGATCAGCCCCAGCATTTT. Its protein product is CASRGGDQPQHF.

This clone was recorded at least ten times. The chain is built from TRBV7-2 and TRBJ1-3; the D is unclear. The CDR3 is 13 amino acids. Germline values: CDR1 SGHTA, CDR2 FQGNSA. Trimming cost V 5 bases and J 7 bases, with 12 bases left between them. CDR3 DNA sequence: TGTGCCAGCAGCCTCGGGGTTACGAACACCATATATTTT. This sequence encodes CASSLGVTNTIYF. Full variable domain (missing parts from reference TRBV7-2 and TRBJ1-3): GAGVSQSPSNKVTEKGKDVELRCDPISGHTALYWYRQSLGQGLEFLIYFQGNSAPDKSGLPSDRFSAERTGGSVSTLTIQRTQQEDSAVYLCASSLGVTNTIYFGEGSWLTVV.

V is TRBV5-8 and J is TRBJ1-4, with 10 bases matching TRBD1. J lost 0 bases, V lost 4 bases, and 3 bases had no gene match. CDR1 SGHTS and CDR2 YDEGEE come from the germline V gene. The CDR3 is 16 residues long. CDR3 coding DNA: TGTGCCAGCAGCCCCGGACAGGGGGCAACTAATGAAAAACTGTTTTTT. Its protein is CASSPGQGATNEKLFF. Filled out from reference TRBV5-8 and TRBJ1-4, the complete variable domain reads EAGVTQSPTHLIKTRGQQATLRCSPISGHTSVYWYQQALGLGLQFLLWYDEGEERNRGNFPPRFSGRQFPNYSSELNVNALELEDSALYLCASSPGQGATNEKLFFGSGTQLSVL.